The 11 T cell receptor beta chains below were found in one sample sequenced in a study of Tregs in tolerant kidney transplant recipients. Sequencing used immunoSEQ multiplex PCR; TCRdb keeps in-frame clones, though not all of them. Of 50,000 to 75,000 clones in the sample, under 98% are singletons; the top ten hold around 0.3%. The source was Tregs from blood, collected before the transplant. The receptors were sampled from a human donor who received a combined kidney and bone marrow transplant.

The rearrangement joins TRBV7-3 to TRBJ1-2, with 7 positions matching TRBD1. This CDR3 spans 14 amino acids. Unmatched junction bases numbered 4, after V lost 4 bases and J lost 2 bases. Per the germline V gene, CDR1 is SGHTA and CDR2 is FQGTGA. The CDR3 DNA reads as TGTGCCAGCAGCTCAACGGGACAGAACTATGGCTACACCTTC. It yields the protein CASSSTGQNYGYTF.

V usage is TRBV9 and J usage is TRBJ2-7; 7 nucleotides line up with TRBD2. The junction had 3 bases not matched to a gene; V was cut back by 0 bases and J by 0 bases. This CDR3 region has 15 residues. Germline CDR1 is SGDLS and CDR2 is YYNGEE. The CDR3 is CASSVAGDYSYEQYF. The CDR3 region has the DNA TGTGCCAGCAGCGTAGCTGGGGACTACTCCTACGAGCAGTACTTC.

The V call is TRBV6-1, the J call TRBJ1-1; no clear D. Germline-derived CDR1 and CDR2 are MNHNS and SASEGT. The CDR3 covers 14 residues. The V end lost 5 bases, the J end lost 6 bases, and 16 bases lay between the germline ends. The CDR3 nucleotides are TGTGCCAGCAGTCTACGAATACAGAGAGCTGAAGCTTTCTTT. Its translation: CASSLRIQRAEAFF.

The rearrangement links TRBV5-6 to TRBJ2-7; no clear D. From germline, CDR1 is SGHDT and CDR2 YYEEEE. Trimming pared 1 base from V and 0 bases from J, leaving 8 bases between. This CDR3 contains 14 residues. The CDR3: CASSLYSSSYEQYF. In DNA form, the CDR3 reads TGTGCCAGCAGCTTGTACTCGTCCTCCTACGAGCAGTACTTC.

The V gene is TRBV19, the J gene TRBJ2-7, with D maybe TRBD1 (6 bases). Trimming cost V 5 bases and J 2 bases, with 16 bases left between them. The CDR3 covers 15 residues. The germline V gene encodes CDR1 LNHDA and CDR2 SQIVND (reference sequence). This chain's CDR3 is CASSFTGRKTYEQYF. For the CDR3, the DNA is TGTGCCAGTAGTTTTACAGGGCGAAAGACCTACGAGCAGTACTTC.

The chain employs TRBV15 and TRBJ1-5, with a weak D call TRBD1 (5 bases). Per germline, CDR1 LNHNV and CDR2 YYDKDF (reference sequence). Trimming left V 1 base short and J 7 bases short, with 5 bases between. The CDR3 consists of 12 residues. As DNA, the CDR3 is TGTGCCACCAGCAGAGGGGGCCAGCCCCAGCATTTT. Translation: CATSRGGQPQHF. Using reference TRBV15 and TRBJ1-5 for the parts outside the CDR3, the full variable domain is DAMVIQNPRYQVTQFGKPVTLSCSQTLNHNVMYWYQQKSSQAPKLLFHYYDKDFNNEADTPDNFQSRRPNTSFCFLDIRSPGLGDTAMYLCATSRGGQPQHFGDGTRLSIL.

This chain links TRBV27 with TRBJ2-5; 10 bases agree with TRBD2. This CDR3 is built from 13 residues. The V and J ends lost 8 bases and 4 bases, in that order; junction bases with no gene match: 4. CDR1 MNHEY and CDR2 SMNVEV come from the germline V gene (reference sequence). CDR3 DNA: TGTGCCAGCTTCCCTAGCGGGAGAGAGACCCAGTACTTC. Translation: CASFPSGRETQYF.

The CDR3 loop reads CASSQGNMYGYTF. CDR3 coding DNA: TGCGCCAGCAGCCAGGGTAACATGTATGGCTACACCTTC. The chain links TRBV5-1 to TRBJ1-2; perhaps TRBD1 as D (5 bases). The CDR3 runs to 13 residues. The V gene's germline CDR1 is SGHRS and CDR2 YFSETQ. V was trimmed by 4 bases and J by 5 bases, leaving 12 bases between them.

The V gene is TRBV19, the J gene TRBJ2-7; tentative D call: TRBD1 (5 bases). CDR1 LNHDA and CDR2 SQIVND come from the germline V gene (reference sequence). The V end lost 4 bases, the J end lost 3 bases, and 13 bases lay between the germline ends. This CDR3 is built from 14 residues. The DNA for the CDR3 is TGTGCCAGTAGTACTTTAAGGGGTTACTACGAGCAGTACTTC. It yields the protein CASSTLRGYYEQYF.

This chain connects TRBV2 to TRBJ2-1, with unresolved D. CDR3 size: 10 residues. V shed 10 bases and J shed 9 bases, with 10 bases lying between them. CDR1 and CDR2 from the germline V gene are SNHLY and FYNNEI. The CDR3 reads CAILPLEQFF. Written as DNA, the CDR3 is TGTGCCATCCTTCCACTTGAGCAGTTCTTC.

CDR3 in amino acids: CASSQGTSVRTDTQYF. The DNA of the CDR3 is TGTGCCAGCAGCCAAGGGACTAGCGTCCGCACAGATACGCAGTATTTT. The rearrangement joins TRBV4-2 to TRBJ2-3; 9 nucleotides line up with TRBD2. V was clipped by 1 base and J by 1 base; unmatched bases: 3. This CDR3 is 16 amino acids long. The germline V gene encodes CDR1 LGHNA and CDR2 YNFKEQ.